This entry lists 20 T cell receptor beta chains sequenced from one sample in a study of cytomegalovirus exposure and HLA in healthy donors. Primers for the PCR totalled 60 Vbeta and 13 Jbeta. Sequenced by immunoSEQ multiplex PCR; TCRdb stores in-frame clones only, minus some. The repertoire consists of over 200,000 clones, with about 83% occurring once and the leading ten covering 1.3%. The specimen sequenced was PBMCs. The receptors stem from a human donor in good health.

The V call is TRBV7-9, the J call TRBJ2-1, with 10 bases lining up with TRBD2. Per the germline V gene, CDR1 is SEHNR and CDR2 is FQNEAQ (reference sequence). The CDR3 runs 16 residues. Trimming cost V 8 bases and J 8 bases; bases outside gene matches: 15. The CDR3 bases are TGTGCCAGCTCCCCCCTTCAGCGGGAGGGCCAGGATGAGCAGTTCTTC. This codes for CASSPLQREGQDEQFF. The whole variable domain, remainder taken from reference TRBV7-9 and TRBJ2-1, is DTGVSQNPRHKITKRGQNVTFRCDPISEHNRLYWYRQTLGQGPEFLTYFQNEAQLEKSRLLSDRFSAERPKGSFSTLEIQRTEQGDSAMYLCASSPLQREGQDEQFFGPGTRLTVL.

The rearrangement links TRBV30 to TRBJ2-4, with 7 bases aligning to TRBD1. The V and J ends lost 4 bases and 15 bases, in that order; junction bases with no gene match: 15. CDR3 length: 13 amino acids. Germline values: CDR1 GTSNPN, CDR2 SVGIG (reference sequence). The CDR3 here is CAWTTGTASYRYF. CDR3 nucleotides: TGTGCCTGGACTACCGGGACAGCTTCATATCGGTACTTC.

This clone showed up just once. V usage is TRBV5-1 and J usage is TRBJ2-7, with 7 positions matching TRBD2. V gave up 0 bases and J gave up 0 bases; unmatched junction bases: 3. The germline V gene encodes CDR1 SGHRS and CDR2 YFSETQ. CDR3 length: 15 amino acids. The CDR3 nucleotides are TGCGCCAGCAGCTTGGGTCTAGCGGCCTCCTACGAGCAGTACTTC. The encoded protein is CASSLGLAASYEQYF.

Points on this clone: Distinct nucleotide sequences in the sample also encode this CDR3. The V call is TRBV2, the J call TRBJ1-5; D is ambiguous. CDR1 and CDR2 (germline): SNHLY, FYNNEI. The CDR3 loop spans 15 amino acids. Trimming stripped 4 bases from V and 0 bases from J, with 10 bases between. The CDR3 region is CASSGAGYSNQPQHF. CDR3 sequence (DNA): TGTGCCAGCAGTGGGGCAGGTTATAGCAATCAGCCCCAGCATTTT.

The chain uses TRBV7-9 and TRBJ2-5; 13 nucleotides align to TRBD2. This CDR3 has 13 amino acids. V dropped 4 bases and J dropped 9; count of bases not matched to a gene: 2. The germline CDR1 and CDR2 sequences are SEHNR and FQNEAQ (reference sequence). The CDR3 region has the DNA TGTGCCAGCAGCTCAACTAGCGGGAGGGCCCAGTACTTC. It encodes CASSSTSGRAQYF. The variable domain in full, with the rest retrieved from reference TRBV7-9 and TRBJ2-5, is DTGVSQNPRHKITKRGQNVTFRCDPISEHNRLYWYRQTLGQGPEFLTYFQNEAQLEKSRLLSDRFSAERPKGSFSTLEIQRTEQGDSAMYLCASSSTSGRAQYFGPGTRLLVL.

The CDR3 reads CASSTDSYEQYF. CDR3 nucleotide sequence: TGTGCCAGCAGTACAGATTCCTACGAGCAGTACTTC. The V gene is TRBV28, the J gene TRBJ2-7; D uncertain. The CDR3 is 12 amino acids. Trimming took off 5 bases at V and 1 base at J, with 6 bases between the two ends. Per the germline V gene, CDR1 is MDHEN and CDR2 is SYDVKM.

The genes are TRBV19 and TRBJ1-2; D is unresolved. The V end was cut by 3 bases, the J end by 3 bases, with 8 bases between. The CDR3 runs to 13 residues. Germline V gene sequence: CDR1 LNHDA, CDR2 SQIVND (reference sequence). CDR3 sequence reads: CASSMARDYGYTF. CDR3 nucleotides: TGTGCCAGTAGTATGGCCCGGGACTATGGCTACACCTTC.

CDR3 nucleotide sequence: TGTGCCAGCAGTGAAGCTAGCGGGAGGGTTGATGAGCAGTTCTTC. This codes for CASSEASGRVDEQFF. The chain links TRBV6-4 to TRBJ2-1; 12 nucleotides agree with TRBD2. V trimming: 3 bases; J trimming: 8 bases; junction bases outside the gene matches: 5. Per the germline V gene, CDR1 is MRHNA and CDR2 is SNTAGT. The CDR3 contains 15 residues.

This clone was counted a few times. The chain is built from TRBV9 and TRBJ2-5; 11 bases map to TRBD2. The J segment lost 1 base and the V segment lost 4 bases, leaving 6 bases of the junction unmatched. Per the germline V gene, CDR1 is SGDLS and CDR2 is YYNGEE. The CDR3 extends over 16 amino acids. The chain's CDR3 is CASSLWGLAAQETQYF. The CDR3 nucleotides read TGTGCCAGCAGCCTCTGGGGACTAGCGGCCCAAGAGACCCAGTACTTC.

J is TRBJ2-7 and V is TRBV19; 7 bases fit TRBD2. CDR1 and CDR2 from the germline V gene are LNHDA and SQIVND (reference sequence). V was clipped by 6 bases and J by 0 bases; unmatched bases: 8. The CDR3 length is 15 residues. The CDR3 is CASSLQAGNSYEQYF. DNA of the CDR3: TGTGCCAGTAGCCTACAAGCGGGAAACTCCTACGAGCAGTACTTC.

This chain links TRBV9 with TRBJ2-6, with TRBD2 identical over 14 bases. Germline trimming cut 4 bases from V and 1 base from J; bases unmatched to any gene: 13. This CDR3 contains 21 residues. Germline V CDR1 and CDR2: SGDLS, YYNGEE. This CDR3 is CASSPRLAGGPTLSGANVLTF. In DNA, the CDR3 is TGTGCCAGCAGCCCCAGACTAGCGGGAGGGCCCACTTTGTCTGGGGCCAACGTCCTGACTTTC.

The chain employs TRBV6-9 and TRBJ1-5; D gene unclear. The germline CDR1 and CDR2 sequences are MNHGY and SVAAGI. This CDR3 region has 15 residues. Trimming removed 6 bases at V and 1 base at J, with 13 bases between. The CDR3 bases are TGTGCCAGCAGCCCGCCCGAGAGGAGCAATCAGCCCCAGCATTTT. Translating gives CASSPPERSNQPQHF.

The chain carries TRBV7-2 and TRBJ2-3; 14 bases align to TRBD2. V lost 6 bases, J lost 4 bases, and 6 bases stayed unmatched. This CDR3 spans 16 amino acids. In germline, CDR1 is SGHTA, CDR2 FQGNSA. The CDR3 nucleotides are TGTGCCAGCAGAACACCGGGACTAGCGGGGGCAGATACGCAGTATTTT. Translated, it gives CASRTPGLAGADTQYF. Variable domain in full (rest from reference TRBV7-2 and TRBJ2-3): GAGVSQSPSNKVTEKGKDVELRCDPISGHTALYWYRQSLGQGLEFLIYFQGNSAPDKSGLPSDRFSAERTGGSVSTLTIQRTQQEDSAVYLCASRTPGLAGADTQYFGPGTRLTVL.

This chain uses TRBV23-1 with TRBJ2-3, with 11 bases matching TRBD2. TRBV23-1 is known as an ORF, though its function is uncertain. V was clipped by 3 bases and J by 4 bases; unmatched bases: 6. The CDR3 loop spans 16 amino acids. The CDR3 DNA follows: TGCGCCAGCAGTCAGTTAGCGGGAGGGTTCCCAGATACGCAGTATTTT. Protein sequence: CASSQLAGGFPDTQYF.

This chain joins TRBV20-1 and TRBJ2-5; tentative D call: TRBD1 (5 bases). The end of the DNA fits TRBJ2-7 better, so the J call may be wrong. CDR1 and CDR2 from the germline V gene are DFQATT and SNEGSKA (reference sequence). This CDR3 has 11 amino acids. The DNA of the CDR3 is TGCAGTGCCGTCAGGGTTTACGAGCAGTACTTC. It yields the protein CSAVRVYEQYF.

This rearrangement joins TRBV6-5 to TRBJ1-2; perhaps TRBD1 as D (6 bases). CDR3 size: 13 residues. V was clipped by 2 bases and J by 2 bases, with 6 bases between them. Germline V gene data show CDR1 as MNHEY and CDR2 as SVGAGI. The CDR3 loop reads CASSYTGNYGYTF. The CDR3 DNA is TGTGCCAGCAGTTACACAGGGAACTATGGCTACACCTTC.

V is TRBV19 and J is TRBJ2-6; D call uncertain. V was pared by 7 bases and J by 1 base, with 11 bases between. The V gene's germline CDR1 is LNHDA and CDR2 SQIVND (reference sequence). This CDR3 is 15 amino acids long. The CDR3: CASNLLSSGANVLTF. The CDR3 coding sequence is TGTGCCAGTAACTTGCTTAGTTCTGGGGCCAACGTCCTGACTTTC.

This clone appeared a single time. The J gene is TRBJ1-1, the V gene TRBV6-5; D gene unclear. Trimming took 10 bases from V and 5 from J, leaving 20 bases between them. CDR3 length: 14 residues. Per the germline V gene, CDR1 is MNHEY and CDR2 is SVGAGI. The CDR3 protein is CAIQEAPGRTEAFF. The CDR3 DNA is TGTGCCATCCAGGAGGCACCCGGGCGGACTGAAGCTTTCTTT.

The chain combines TRBV30 with TRBJ2-5; perhaps TRBD2 as D (6 bases). V was pared by 5 bases and J by 5 bases, with 15 bases between. The length of the CDR3 is 13 residues. CDR1 and CDR2 (germline): GTSNPN, SVGIG (reference sequence). The CDR3 spells CAWEAGRRETQYF. The CDR3 region has the DNA TGTGCCTGGGAGGCGGGACGGCGGGAGACCCAGTACTTC.

This clone was found a few times. The rearrangement joins TRBV11-2 to TRBJ2-1; no reliable D call. Looked up from germline, CDR1 is SGHAT and CDR2 is FQNNGV. V lost 3 bases and J 10 bases, leaving 10 bases between the germline ends. This CDR3 has 12 residues. The CDR3 sequence is CASSFPGREQFF. The CDR3 nucleotides are TGTGCCAGCAGCTTCCCAGGCAGAGAGCAGTTCTTC.